This T cell receptor beta chain was captured in a study of a mutant IDH1 vaccine in newly diagnosed glioma. In the case of this clone: Its antigen remains unidentified.

Time point reported: week 11, during vaccination. Alongside topical imiquimod, each dose of vaccine comprised 300 ug of mutant IDH1 20-mer peptide. V lost 6 bases and J lost 3; bases outside the gene matches: 8. Germline CDR1 and CDR2: MNHEY and SMNVEV (reference sequence). The CDR3 has 14 amino acids. Sequencing was performed with immunoSEQ multiplex PCR; in TCRdb, only in-frame clones are kept and a portion is missing. The data show 120,000 or so clones, with about 82% seen just once and about 5.5% held by the top ten. The sequenced sample was PBMCs, obtained from a glioma patient whose treatment included an IDH1 peptide vaccine. The receptor comes from a man in his forties or fifties with glioma. This sequence joins TRBV27 and TRBJ2-7, with TRBD2 identical over 7 bases. The CDR3 loop is CASSPLGGGYEQYF. The DNA for the CDR3 is TGTGCCAGCAGCCCTCTTGGGGGGGGCTACGAGCAGTACTTC.